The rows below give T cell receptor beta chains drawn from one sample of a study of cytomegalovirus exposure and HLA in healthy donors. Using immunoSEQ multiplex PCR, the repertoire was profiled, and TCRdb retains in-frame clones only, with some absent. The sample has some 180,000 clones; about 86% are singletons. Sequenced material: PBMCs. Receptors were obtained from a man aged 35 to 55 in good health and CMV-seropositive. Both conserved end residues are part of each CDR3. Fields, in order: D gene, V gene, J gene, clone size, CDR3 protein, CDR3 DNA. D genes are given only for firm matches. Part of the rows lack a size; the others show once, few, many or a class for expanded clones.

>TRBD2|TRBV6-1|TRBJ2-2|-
CASSLAGEWTGELFF
TGTGCCAGCAGTCTAGCGGGAGAATGGACCGGGGAGCTGTTTTTT
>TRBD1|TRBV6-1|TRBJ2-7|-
CASSPRGPYEQYF
TGTGCCAGCAGTCCCAGGGGGCCCTACGAGCAGTACTTC
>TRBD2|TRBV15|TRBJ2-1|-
CATRAGGYNEQFF
TGTGCCACCAGAGCGGGAGGTTACAATGAGCAGTTCTTC
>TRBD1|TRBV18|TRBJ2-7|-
CASSLGTGIYEQYF
TGTGCCAGCTCACTCGGGACAGGGATCTACGAGCAGTACTTC
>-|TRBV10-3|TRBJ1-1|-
CAISESGRTTEAFF
TGTGCCATCAGTGAGTCGGGCCGTACCACTGAAGCTTTCTTT
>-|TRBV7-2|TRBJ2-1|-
CASSSGTYNEQFF
TGTGCCAGCAGCTCTGGGACATACAATGAGCAGTTCTTC
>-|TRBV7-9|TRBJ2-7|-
CASSPGTGRQYF
TGTGCCAGCAGCCCCGGCACGGGTCGGCAGTACTTC
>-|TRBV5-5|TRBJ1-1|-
CASSRDIFEAFF
TGTGCCAGCAGCCGGGACATTTTTGAAGCTTTCTTT
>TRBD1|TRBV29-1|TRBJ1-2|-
CSVGGQGGLYGYTF
TGCAGCGTCGGGGGACAGGGGGGCCTCTATGGCTACACCTTC
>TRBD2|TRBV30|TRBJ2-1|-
CAWSEETSGRSSYNEQFF
TGTGCCTGGAGTGAGGAGACTAGCGGACGGAGCTCCTACAATGAGCAGTTCTTC
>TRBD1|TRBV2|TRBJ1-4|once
CASSRDRISTNEKLFF
TGTGCCAGCAGCCGGGACAGGATCTCAACTAATGAAAAACTGTTTTTT
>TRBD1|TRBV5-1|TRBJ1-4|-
CASSLGTGEEKLFF
TGCGCCAGCAGCTTGGGGACAGGGGAGGAAAAACTGTTTTTT
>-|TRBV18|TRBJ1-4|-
CASSNDRNANEKLFF
TGTGCCAGCTCAAATGACAGGAATGCTAATGAAAAACTGTTTTTT
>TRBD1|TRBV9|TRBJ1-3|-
CASSPRGSSGNTIYF
TGTGCCAGCAGCCCCAGGGGGTCCTCTGGAAACACCATATATTTT
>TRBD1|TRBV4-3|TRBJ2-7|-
CASSPRTGVYGQYF
TGCGCCAGCAGCCCCCGGACAGGGGTCTACGGGCAGTACTTC
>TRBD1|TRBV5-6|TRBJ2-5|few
CASSLSRDRVVETQYF
TGTGCCAGCAGCTTGTCCCGGGACAGGGTGGTAGAGACCCAGTACTTC
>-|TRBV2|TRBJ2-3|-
CASSAEGSSTDTQYF
TGTGCCAGCAGTGCCGAGGGTTCTAGCACAGATACGCAGTATTTT
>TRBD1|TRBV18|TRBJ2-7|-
CASSPQGAISNEQYF
TGTGCCAGCTCACCACAGGGGGCGATAAGCAACGAGCAGTACTTC
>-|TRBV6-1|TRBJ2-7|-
CASVGSSLYEQYF
TGTGCCAGCGTCGGGAGCTCCCTTTACGAGCAGTACTTC
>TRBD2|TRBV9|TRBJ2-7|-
CASSVAPGRTYEQYF
TGTGCCAGCAGCGTAGCCCCCGGGAGGACCTACGAGCAGTACTTC
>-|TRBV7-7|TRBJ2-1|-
CASSSTGSGGNEQFF
TGTGCTAGCAGCTCTACAGGGTCGGGAGGCAATGAGCAGTTCTTC
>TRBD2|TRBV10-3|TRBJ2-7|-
CAIKASGRAYEQYF
TGTGCCATCAAGGCTAGCGGGAGGGCCTACGAGCAGTACTTC
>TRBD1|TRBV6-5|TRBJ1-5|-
CASSRQGGNQPQHF
TGTGCCAGCAGTCGACAGGGCGGCAATCAGCCCCAGCATTTT
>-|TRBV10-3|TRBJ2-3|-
CAISVANNSGDTQYF
TGTGCCATCAGTGTGGCCAACAACTCGGGAGATACGCAGTATTTT
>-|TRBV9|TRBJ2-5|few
CASSVGQIETQYF
TGTGCCAGCAGCGTAGGGCAGATAGAGACCCAGTACTTC
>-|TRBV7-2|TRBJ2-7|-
CASSLRISSYEQYF
TGTGCCAGCAGCTTACGCATTTCCTCCTACGAGCAGTACTTC
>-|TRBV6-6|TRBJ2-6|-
CASSLAGAGGANVLTF
TGTGCCAGCAGCCTCGCGGGGGCGGGGGGGGCCAACGTCCTGACTTTC
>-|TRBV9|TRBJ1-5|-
CASSVGLSNQPQHF
TGTGCCAGCAGCGTAGGACTTAGCAATCAGCCCCAGCATTTT
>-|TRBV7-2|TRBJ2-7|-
CASSLQAEQYF
TGTGCCAGCAGCTTGCAGGCCGAGCAGTACTTC
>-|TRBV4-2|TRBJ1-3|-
CASSQDGGAGNTIYF
TGTGCCAGCAGCCAAGATGGGGGCGCTGGAAACACCATATATTTT
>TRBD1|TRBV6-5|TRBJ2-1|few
CASSPQGGTYNEQFF
TGTGCCAGCAGTCCACAGGGGGGTACCTACAATGAGCAGTTCTTC
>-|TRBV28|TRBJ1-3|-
CASSLQTGSGIYDTIYF
TGTGCCAGCAGTTTGCAAACAGGTAGTGGGATCTACGACACCATATATTTT
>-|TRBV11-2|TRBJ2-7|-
CASSGRGVSEQYF
TGTGCCAGCAGCGGACGGGGAGTGAGCGAGCAGTACTTC
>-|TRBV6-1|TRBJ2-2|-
CASSPPLAGELFF
TGTGCCAGCAGTCCTCCACTAGCCGGGGAGCTGTTTTTT
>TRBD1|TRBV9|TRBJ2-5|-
CASSVGTGVTETQYF
TGTGCCAGCAGCGTAGGGACAGGGGTGACGGAGACCCAGTACTTC
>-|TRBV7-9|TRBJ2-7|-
CSSSFPAGYEQYF
TGTTCCAGCAGCTTCCCAGCGGGCTACGAGCAGTACTTC
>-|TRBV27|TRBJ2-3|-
CASSGGADTQYF
TGTGCCAGCTCCGGAGGTGCAGATACGCAGTATTTT
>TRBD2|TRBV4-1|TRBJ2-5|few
CASSPRLAEAETQYF
TGCGCCAGCAGCCCCCGACTAGCAGAAGCAGAGACCCAGTACTTC
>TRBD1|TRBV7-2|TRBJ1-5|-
CASSSGQGGFEPQHF
TGTGCCAGCAGCTCCGGACAGGGTGGCTTTGAGCCCCAGCATTTT
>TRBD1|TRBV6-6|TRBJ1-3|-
CASSMGTGRGNTIYF
TGTGCCAGCAGTATGGGGACAGGGCGAGGAAACACCATATATTTT
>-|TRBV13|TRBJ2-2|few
CASSPRGSWTGELFF
TGTGCCAGCAGCCCAAGGGGGAGTTGGACCGGGGAGCTGTTTTTT
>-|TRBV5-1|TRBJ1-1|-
CASSFNQNTEAFF
TGCGCCAGCAGCTTCAATCAGAACACTGAAGCTTTCTTT
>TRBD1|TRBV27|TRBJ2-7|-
CAIGQGGGEQYF
TGTGCCATCGGACAGGGAGGTGGCGAGCAGTACTTC
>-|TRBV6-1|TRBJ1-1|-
CASSESPGVEAFF
TGTGCCAGCAGTGAAAGCCCGGGGGTTGAAGCTTTCTTT
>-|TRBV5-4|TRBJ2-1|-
CASSWVASYNEQFF
TGTGCCAGCAGCTGGGTAGCGTCCTACAATGAGCAGTTCTTC
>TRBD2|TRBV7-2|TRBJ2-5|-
CASSAGGETQYF
TGTGCCAGCAGCGCGGGGGGAGAGACCCAGTACTTC